The subject of this entry is one T cell receptor beta chain. Libraries were prepared by immunoSEQ multiplex PCR; TCRdb keeps only in-frame clonotypes and omits some of them. The data contain about 72,000 clones, just under 97% of them singletons. This CDR3 contains 12 residues. The germline CDR1 and CDR2 sequences are SQVTM and ANQGSEA. The V end lost 2 bases, the J end lost 12 bases, and 16 bases lay between the germline ends. This sample was included in a study of technical replicates of blood from a few donors. The chain combines TRBV29-1 with TRBJ1-2; D is perhaps TRBD1 (5 bases). The receptor was isolated from a human donor in good health. The sequencing input was T cells isolated from PBMCs. For the CDR3, the DNA is TGCAGCGTTGAACCCGTGCAGGGCCTACACACCTTC. Protein product: CSVEPVQGLHTF.